These 13 T cell receptor beta chains share one sample of origin, sequenced in a study of cytomegalovirus exposure and HLA in healthy donors. Some clones are missing from TCRdb's copy, which holds only in-frame ones; the method was immunoSEQ multiplex PCR. The sample carries approximately 160,000 clones, 89% recorded once. Sample: PBMCs. The receptors stem from a man between 18 and 35 years old in good health and CMV-seropositive.

The V gene is TRBV6-5, the J gene TRBJ2-3; 8 positions agree with TRBD1. The CDR3 totals 15 residues. V was clipped by 6 bases and J by 2 bases; unmatched bases: 7. The V gene's germline CDR1 is MNHEY and CDR2 SVGAGI. The CDR3 DNA reads TGTGCCAGCAGCCCGGGACAGGTGTTCACAGATACGCAGTATTTT. Translation gives CASSPGQVFTDTQYF.

This chain uses TRBV28 with TRBJ2-2; 10 bases are a match to TRBD2. V lost 6 bases and J lost 7; bases outside the gene matches: 8. This CDR3 spans 15 amino acids. The germline CDR1 and CDR2 sequences are MDHEN and SYDVKM. The CDR3 nucleotides read TGTGCCAGCAGAGGACTAGCGGATGGGGGCGGGGAGCTGTTTTTT. This codes for CASRGLADGGGELFF.

The chain carries TRBV14 and TRBJ2-5; D uncertain. Germline values: CDR1 SGHDN, CDR2 FVKESK. Trimming pared 5 bases from V and 1 base from J, leaving 20 bases between. The CDR3 has 17 residues. The CDR3 region has the DNA TGTGCCAGCAGCTCTAGTCAGCCCCTTAGGAGCCAAGAGACCCAGTACTTC. Translated, it gives CASSSSQPLRSQETQYF.

Of note for this clone: Other nucleotide sequences in the sample specify the same CDR3. The chain joins TRBV7-6 to TRBJ2-7; D ambiguous. The CDR3 runs to 14 residues. Germline values: CDR1 SGHVS, CDR2 FNYEAQ. V was trimmed by 1 base and J by 0 bases, leaving 7 bases between them. The CDR3 protein is CASSLGPSSYEQYF. CDR3 bases: TGTGCCAGCAGCTTAGGCCCTAGCTCCTACGAGCAGTACTTC.

In its sample, this clone was seen once. The V call is TRBV2, the J call TRBJ2-7, with TRBD2 matching 9 bases. Germline CDR1 and CDR2: SNHLY and FYNNEI. The J segment lost 0 bases and the V segment lost 4 bases, leaving 4 bases of the junction unmatched. This CDR3 region has 15 residues. CDR3: CASSVAGGTSYEQYF. CDR3 DNA sequence: TGTGCCAGCAGTGTGGCGGGGGGGACCTCCTACGAGCAGTACTTC. Filled out from reference TRBV2 and TRBJ2-7, the complete variable domain reads EPEVTQTPSHQVTQMGQEVILRCVPISNHLYFYWYRQILGQKVEFLVSFYNNEISEKSEIFDDQFSVERPDGSNFTLKIRSTKLEDSAMYFCASSVAGGTSYEQYFGPGTRLTVT.

The chain couples TRBV9 to TRBJ2-7, with 8 bases lining up with TRBD1. This CDR3 comprises 16 residues. Germline V gene lookup returns CDR1 SGDLS and CDR2 YYNGEE. Losses at the gene ends were 0 bases for V and 3 bases for J; bases not matched to a gene: 8. CDR3 region: CASSVDWVQGGYEQYF. DNA for the CDR3: TGTGCCAGCAGCGTAGATTGGGTACAGGGGGGCTACGAGCAGTACTTC.

This clone was seen only once. This chain links TRBV6-1 with TRBJ2-5; possibly TRBD1 for D (6 bases). The length of the CDR3 is 16 residues. The V gene lost 1 base and the J gene lost 2 bases, with 14 bases spanning the gap. CDR1 and CDR2 from the germline V gene are MNHNS and SASEGT. The CDR3: CASSEVFAGVQETQYF. The CDR3 DNA reads as TGTGCCAGCAGTGAAGTGTTCGCAGGGGTGCAAGAGACCCAGTACTTC.

This chain joins TRBV27 and TRBJ2-1, with 8 bases lining up with TRBD1. The CDR3 length is 16 residues. V lost 3 bases, J lost 4 bases, and 8 bases stayed unmatched. Germline V CDR1 and CDR2: MNHEY, SMNVEV (reference sequence). CDR3 region: CASSLKIQGVYNEQFF. The CDR3, as DNA: TGTGCCAGCAGTTTGAAAATACAGGGGGTATACAATGAGCAGTTCTTC.

This chain links TRBV5-6 with TRBJ2-3; 8 bases are shared with TRBD2. Germline-derived CDR1 and CDR2 are SGHDT and YYEEEE. The CDR3 consists of 18 residues. With 2 bases clipped from V and 3 bases from J, the junction kept 14 bases outside the gene matches. CDR3: CASSFRKQAGVWTDTQYF. The CDR3 DNA reads TGTGCCAGCAGCTTCCGCAAACAAGCGGGAGTTTGGACAGATACGCAGTATTTT.

The J gene is TRBJ2-7, the V gene TRBV6-5; D is possibly TRBD2 (6 bases). The V gene's germline CDR1 is MNHEY and CDR2 SVGAGI. The CDR3 totals 13 residues. V was shortened by 6 bases and J by 2 bases, with 11 bases between the two germline ends. The chain's CDR3 is CASSRGTTYEQYF. The CDR3 DNA reads as TGTGCCAGCAGCCGCGGGACCACCTACGAGCAGTACTTC.

The V call is TRBV30, the J call TRBJ2-1; the match to TRBD2 covers 9 bases. Germline CDR1 GTSNPN, CDR2 SVGIG (reference sequence). V lost 4 bases, J lost 8 bases, and 6 bases stayed unmatched. CDR3 length: 13 residues. CDR3 sequence reads: CAWTEGLADEQFF. For the CDR3, the DNA is TGTGCCTGGACCGAGGGACTAGCTGATGAGCAGTTCTTC.

The sample holds a few counts of this clone. The rearrangement joins TRBV7-6 to TRBJ2-2; D perhaps matches TRBD1 (6 bases). CDR3 size: 14 residues. Trimming took off 1 base at V and 5 bases at J, with 8 bases between the two ends. In germline, CDR1 is SGHVS, CDR2 FNYEAQ. In DNA, the CDR3 is TGTGCCAGCAGCTTAGTCCAGGGGACCGGGGAGCTGTTTTTT. Translated, it gives CASSLVQGTGELFF.

This chain connects TRBV19 to TRBJ2-1; the D gene is possibly TRBD1 (6 bases). V dropped 7 bases and J dropped 0 bases, with 22 bases sitting between them. The CDR3 is made up of 18 amino acids. Germline V CDR1 and CDR2: LNHDA, SQIVND (reference sequence). The CDR3 reads CASTSLQGRGLSYNEQFF. CDR3 nucleotide sequence: TGTGCCAGTACCTCATTACAGGGAAGGGGCCTCTCCTACAATGAGCAGTTCTTC.